This is a list of T cell receptor beta chains from one sample in a study of blood T cell repertoires in COVID-19. Repertoires were generated with immunoSEQ multiplex PCR, while TCRdb's copy carries only in-frame clones and drops some. Among around 140,000 clones listed, about nine tenths were seen once. Sequencing was performed on peripheral blood. Receptors were obtained from a woman between 45 and 60 years old with acute or convalescent COVID-19. The CDR3 runs from the conserved cysteine through the conserved F or W. D genes are given only for firm matches. The size field is filled for only some rows; it gives once, few, many or a size class.

TRBJ2-7 | TRBV5-4 | NA | 16 | few | TGTGCCAGCAGTCCCTCCACAGGGAGTAGGTCCTACGAGCAGTACTTC | CASSPSTGSRSYEQYF
TRBJ2-1 | TRBV7-3 | TRBD2 | 16 | NA | TGTGCCAGCAGCCAGAGACTAGCGGGAGGATACAATGAGCAGTTCTTC | CASSQRLAGGYNEQFF
TRBJ2-2 | TRBV30 | NA | 15 | NA | TGTGCCTGGAGTGTAGTGTCAGTCCTGGCCGGGGAGCTGTTTTTT | CAWSVVSVLAGELFF
TRBJ2-7 | TRBV5-5 | TRBD1 | 15 | NA | TGTGCCAGCAGCTTGATGGGACAGGGGAGCAACGAGCAGTACTTC | CASSLMGQGSNEQYF
TRBJ2-1 | TRBV19 | TRBD2 | 13 | NA | TGTGCCAGTATGGTAGCGGGAGGCAGTGAGCAGTTCTTC | CASMVAGGSEQFF
TRBJ2-1 | TRBV6-5 | NA | 15 | NA | TGTGCCAGCAGTTACTCAGGTTCAGGTATTCATGAGCAGTTCTTC | CASSYSGSGIHEQFF
TRBJ2-3 | TRBV5-6 | TRBD1 | 16 | NA | TGTGCCAGCAGCCTGGGCTTCCAGGGGGATGGAGATACGCAGTATTTT | CASSLGFQGDGDTQYF
TRBJ2-7 | TRBV5-1 | NA | 13 | NA | TGCGCCAGCAGCCTGGGGTTTGAGGACGAGCAGTACTTC | CASSLGFEDEQYF
TRBJ2-1 | TRBV21-1 | NA | 15 | NA | TGTGCCAGCAGCAAACTAGCGGGATGCTACAATGAGCAGTTCTTC | CASSKLAGCYNEQFF
TRBJ1-3 | TRBV30 | TRBD1 | 15 | NA | TGTGCCTGGAACCCGGGACAGGGGTCGGGAAACACCATATATTTT | CAWNPGQGSGNTIYF
TRBJ2-1 | TRBV6-4 | NA | 16 | NA | TGTGCCAGCAGCGAGGAGGGGGCGCCCTCCTACAATGAGCAGTTCTTC | CASSEEGAPSYNEQFF
TRBJ1-1 | TRBV12-3/TRBV12-4 | NA | 13 | few | TGTGCCAGCAGTATCGACACGGACACTGAAGCTTTCTTT | CASSIDTDTEAFF